One sample yielded the 10 T cell receptor beta chains listed below, sequenced in a study of blood T cell repertoires in COVID-19 (dated by TCRdb to 2020 to 2022). Libraries were made using the immunoSEQ multiplex PCR assay. Not all clones reach the TCRdb copy of this immuneACCESS table, which keeps in-frame sequences only. Checked studies attribute under half of the gap to unresolved V genes and leave the rest unexplained. This sample is represented by under 65,000 clones; around 90% of them were singletons. 16% of the sample lies in the top ten. Sequenced input: peripheral blood. All receptors come from a man older than 75 with acute or convalescent COVID-19.

This chain joins TRBV27 and TRBJ2-2; TRBD1 is a possible D gene (6 bases). Trimming shortened V by 5 bases and J by 5 bases, and 18 bases separated the two germline ends. Looked up from germline, CDR1 is MNHEY and CDR2 is SMNVEV (reference sequence). The CDR3 is made up of 16 amino acids. CDR3 residues: CASSVQGKGDTGELFF. CDR3 nucleotides: TGTGCCAGCAGTGTACAGGGAAAGGGGGATACCGGGGAGCTGTTTTTT.

The genes are TRBV6-1 and TRBJ1-4; 7 bases line up with TRBD1. Looked up from germline, CDR1 is MNHNS and CDR2 is SASEGT. V shed 0 bases and J 8 bases; nucleotides not matched to a gene: 6. This CDR3 contains 15 residues. CDR3 DNA sequence: TGTGCCAGCAGTGAAGCTGAGGGGGCAGGGGAAAAACTGTTTTTT. It encodes CASSEAEGAGEKLFF.

In this sample, this clone turned up once. V is TRBV30 and J is TRBJ1-6; no clear D gene. Germline V gene lookup returns CDR1 GTSNPN and CDR2 SVGIG (reference sequence). With 5 bases removed from V and 7 bases from J, the gap between germline ends came to 15 bases. The CDR3 runs to 14 residues. The CDR3 spells CAWGLFDGNSPLHF. DNA of the CDR3: TGTGCCTGGGGGTTGTTCGACGGGAATTCACCCCTCCACTTT.

DNA of the CDR3: TGCAGCGTTGACGTGGGCGACGGCTACACCTTC. Its translation is CSVDVGDGYTF. The chain carries TRBV29-1 and TRBJ1-2; D is unclear. Germline loops: CDR1 SQVTM, CDR2 ANQGSEA. There are 11 residues in the CDR3. Trimming took off 3 bases at V and 8 bases at J, with 10 bases between the two ends. The full variable domain, completed using reference TRBV29-1 and TRBJ1-2, is SAVISQKPSRDICQRGTSLTIQCQVDSQVTMMFWYRQQPGQSLTLIATANQGSEATYESGFVIDKFPISRPNLTFSTLTVSNMSPEDSSIYLCSVDVGDGYTFGSGTRLTVV.

The chain recombines TRBV14 with TRBJ2-3, with a tentative D call TRBD1 (5 bases). Germline V gene data show CDR1 as SGHDN and CDR2 as FVKESK. The germline V and J ends were trimmed by 1 base and 2 bases, with 7 bases remaining between them. The CDR3 contains 14 residues. CDR3 in DNA: TGTGCCAGCAGCCAAGGGACATACACAGATACGCAGTATTTT. Residues: CASSQGTYTDTQYF.

The chain combines TRBV7-2 with TRBJ2-2; D is unresolved. Germline V gene data show CDR1 as SGHTA and CDR2 as FQGNSA. V lost 3 bases to trimming and J lost 1 base, with 12 bases between them. This CDR3 comprises 16 residues. The CDR3 DNA follows: TGTGCCAGCAGCTTCTTCCGGTTCGGGAACACCGGGGAGCTGTTTTTT. This translates into CASSFFRFGNTGELFF.

The chain links TRBV11-2 to TRBJ2-3; TRBD1 matches at 9 bases. CDR1 SGHAT and CDR2 FQNNGV come from the germline V gene. The CDR3 covers 17 residues. After removal of 1 base from V and 3 bases from J, the junction contained 8 bases not matched to a gene. The CDR3 nucleotides read TGTGCCAGCAGCTTAGTTCCGGGACAGGGTGGTACAGATACGCAGTATTTT. This gives the protein CASSLVPGQGGTDTQYF.

The rearrangement links TRBV6-5 to TRBJ2-5; possible D gene TRBD1, 7 bases. The CDR3 is 14 amino acids. CDR1 and CDR2 (germline): MNHEY, SVGAGI. V lost 6 bases and J lost 5, with 16 bases in between. In DNA form, the CDR3 reads TGTGCCAGCAGCCTGGAGGGGGCGGGGGAGACCCAGTACTTC. Protein: CASSLEGAGETQYF.

The J gene is TRBJ2-3, the V gene TRBV19; TRBD1 aligns across 7 bases. This CDR3 is built from 13 residues. J lost 6 bases, V lost 9 bases, and 9 bases had no gene match. Germline CDR1 reads LNHDA; CDR2 reads SQIVND (reference sequence). CDR3 amino acids: CASSQGLRDTQYF. The CDR3 nucleotides are TGTGCCAGCTCACAGGGGCTGCGGGATACGCAGTATTTT.

This chain connects TRBV10-3 to TRBJ2-7; 8 bases match TRBD2. Germline V gene lookup returns CDR1 ENHRY and CDR2 SYGVKD. This CDR3 contains 14 residues. V lost 6 bases and J lost 5; bases outside the gene matches: 9. DNA of the CDR3: TGTGCCATCAGGTCGGGACTAGATACCGACGAGCAGTACTTC. Protein product: CAIRSGLDTDEQYF.